A selection of T cell receptor beta chains follows, all from one sample in a study of low-dose radiotherapy and immunotherapy resistance in tumors. One entry per CDR3 protein results from TCRdb running MiXCR on the reads. The sample yields about 84,000 distinct CDR3 sequences, less than 20% seen once. The sequencing used PBMCs, collected after low-dose radiotherapy plus immunotherapy. The receptor set was obtained from a male donor with prostate cancer. Both conserved end residues are part of each CDR3. The order of the fields is J gene, clone size, V gene, D gene, CDR3 DNA, CDR3 protein. The D gene is left open where the match is weak. Not every row has a clone size; where given, it reads once, few, many or a size class.

J gene: TRBJ2-2; clone size: many; V gene: TRBV30; D gene: TRBD2; CDR3 DNA: TGTGCCTGGAGTGGACTAGCGGGACGAACCGTCGGGGAGCTGTTTTTT; CDR3 protein: CAWSGLAGRTVGELFF
J gene: TRBJ2-7; clone size: many; V gene: TRBV7-2; D gene: TRBD2; CDR3 DNA: TGTGCCAGCAGCTCCCGGGGGACTAGCGACTCCTACGAGCAGTACTTC; CDR3 protein: CASSSRGTSDSYEQYF
J gene: TRBJ1-6; clone size: many; V gene: TRBV27; D gene: NA; CDR3 DNA: TGTGCCAGCAGTACACAGGAGTATAATTCACCCCTCCACTTT; CDR3 protein: CASSTQEYNSPLHF
J gene: TRBJ2-1; clone size: NA; V gene: TRBV15; D gene: TRBD2; CDR3 DNA: TGTGCCACCAGCTGGGGACTAGCGGGAGGGAACAATGAACAGTTCTTC; CDR3 protein: CATSWGLAGGNNEQFF
J gene: TRBJ2-5; clone size: many; V gene: TRBV5-6; D gene: TRBD2; CDR3 DNA: TGTGCCAGCAGCGGACTAGCGGAAGAGACCCAGTACTTC; CDR3 protein: CASSGLAEETQYF
J gene: TRBJ2-1; clone size: many; V gene: TRBV20-1; D gene: TRBD2; CDR3 DNA: TGCAGTGCCCGCAGTCCGGGAGGCTACAATGAGCAGTTCTTC; CDR3 protein: CSARSPGGYNEQFF
J gene: TRBJ2-3; clone size: NA; V gene: TRBV29-1; D gene: NA; CDR3 DNA: TGCAGCGTTGTCGGGAGCCACACAGATACGCAGTATTTT; CDR3 protein: CSVVGSHTDTQYF
J gene: TRBJ2-2; clone size: many; V gene: TRBV5-1; D gene: TRBD2; CDR3 DNA: TGCGCCAGCAGCTTGGCCCTAGCGGGAGCCGGGGAGCTGTTTTTT; CDR3 protein: CASSLALAGAGELFF
J gene: TRBJ1-5; clone size: many; V gene: TRBV6-5; D gene: NA; CDR3 DNA: TGTGCCAGCAGCCCAGCCAGGACAGCGGATCGGCCCCAGCATTTT; CDR3 protein: CASSPARTADRPQHF
J gene: TRBJ2-1; clone size: many; V gene: TRBV28; D gene: NA; CDR3 DNA: TGTGCCGCGACCCCGGGACTTGCATACAATGAGCAGTTCTTC; CDR3 protein: CAATPGLAYNEQFF
J gene: TRBJ2-7; clone size: many; V gene: TRBV5-6; D gene: NA; CDR3 DNA: TGTGCCAGCAGCCCCGGACCGGGGGACGAGCAGTACTTC; CDR3 protein: CASSPGPGDEQYF
J gene: TRBJ1-6; clone size: many; V gene: TRBV12-3/TRBV12-4; D gene: NA; CDR3 DNA: TGTGCCAGCAGTTTTGCCAAGGGCATGAATTCACCCCTCCACTTT; CDR3 protein: CASSFAKGMNSPLHF
J gene: TRBJ2-1; clone size: many; V gene: TRBV5-1; D gene: NA; CDR3 DNA: TGCGCCAGCAGCGGGGACCACTACAATGAGCAGTTCTTC; CDR3 protein: CASSGDHYNEQFF
J gene: TRBJ2-1; clone size: few; V gene: TRBV6-2/TRBV6-3; D gene: NA; CDR3 DNA: TGTGCCAGCAGTTACTCGGCCGCGGGAAGCTCGGTCTACAATGAGCAGTTCTTC; CDR3 protein: CASSYSAAGSSVYNEQFF